Detailed here is one TCR beta chain. Its antigen target is currently unknown. Within one base of it there is no much larger clone, and no base qualities were kept. This entry belongs to a study of T-cell reconstitution after alpha-beta-depleted transplantation in children (dated by TCRdb to the mid-2010s). As for the study more broadly: T-cell immune reconstitution after TCRalphabeta/CD19-depleted allogeneic hematopoietic cell transplantation in children was quantitatively tracked in the study by means of TCR repertoire profiling.

The treatment or condition label, read with the paper, signifies: allogeneic hematopoietic cell transplantation with graft depleted of TCRalphabeta T cells and CD19 B cells. Transplant recipients were children who received TCRalphabeta/CD19-depleted allogeneic hematopoietic cell grafts. The CDR3 sequence holds 19 residues, the cysteine and phenylalanine included. Only the CDR3 portion is preserved as DNA: 57 bases, with reading frame beginning at the first base. CDR1 and CDR2 (MGHRA, YSYEKL) derive from the germline V gene. V is pared back by 0 bases and J by 0 bases, with 17 bases lying between the germline termini. The research as a whole found: The apparently early alphabetaT-cell count recovery about two months after transplant was reportedly dependent on only several hundred rapidly expanded clones derived from non-depleted graft cells. Over subsequent months, a decline in hyperexpanded clone frequencies was noted, and after one year, T-cell counts and TCRbeta diversity were mostly ascribed to newly produced T cells. The high TCRbeta diversity at day 60 in some patients was ascribed to recipient T cells and intrathymic progenitors that had survived conditioning.

The library was produced with PCR. Sequencing used an Illumina HiSeq 2500. TCR library preparation used molecular barcoding, with unique molecular identifiers applied to normalize quantification of the TCRbeta repertoire. Clones were called with MiXCR by TCRdb after fastp trimmed the public reads at Q25, and only in-frame beta chains were retained. Every distinct CDR3 protein forms one entry, paired with its most common genes and DNA. The sample records fewer than 700,000 distinct CDR3 sequences, more than 20% of which are singletons. The top ten clones comprise roughly 14% of the sample. This TCR was sampled from a boy under two years old who had a stem cell transplant for acute myeloid leukemia, so the T cells may come from the graft donor. Sequences were derived from PBMCs, mostly from graft donor cells, sampled 360 days after TCRalphabeta/CD19-depleted stem cell transplant. The chain is assembled from TRBV4-1 and TRBJ2-2, with no confidently assigned D gene. The CDR3 in this case is CASSQETRERFPNTGELFF. The base sequence is TGCGCCAGCAGCCAAGAAACGCGAGAAAGGTTCCCGAACACCGGGGAGCTGTTTTTT.